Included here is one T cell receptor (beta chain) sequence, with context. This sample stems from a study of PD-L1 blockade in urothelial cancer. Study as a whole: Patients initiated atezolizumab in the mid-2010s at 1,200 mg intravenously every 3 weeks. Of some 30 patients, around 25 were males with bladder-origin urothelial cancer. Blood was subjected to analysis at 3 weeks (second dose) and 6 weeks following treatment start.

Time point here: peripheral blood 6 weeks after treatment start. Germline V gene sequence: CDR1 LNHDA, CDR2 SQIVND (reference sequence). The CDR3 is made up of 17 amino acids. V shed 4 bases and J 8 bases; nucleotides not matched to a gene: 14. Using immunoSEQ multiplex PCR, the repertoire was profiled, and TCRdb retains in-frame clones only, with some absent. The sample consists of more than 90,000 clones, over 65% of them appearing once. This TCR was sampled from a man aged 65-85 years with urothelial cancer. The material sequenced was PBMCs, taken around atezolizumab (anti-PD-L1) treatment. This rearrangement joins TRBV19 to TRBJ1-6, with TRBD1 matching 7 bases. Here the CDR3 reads CASSKEGPQTGDSPLHF. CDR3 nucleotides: TGTGCCAGTAGTAAGGAGGGACCTCAAACAGGGGATTCACCCCTCCACTTT.